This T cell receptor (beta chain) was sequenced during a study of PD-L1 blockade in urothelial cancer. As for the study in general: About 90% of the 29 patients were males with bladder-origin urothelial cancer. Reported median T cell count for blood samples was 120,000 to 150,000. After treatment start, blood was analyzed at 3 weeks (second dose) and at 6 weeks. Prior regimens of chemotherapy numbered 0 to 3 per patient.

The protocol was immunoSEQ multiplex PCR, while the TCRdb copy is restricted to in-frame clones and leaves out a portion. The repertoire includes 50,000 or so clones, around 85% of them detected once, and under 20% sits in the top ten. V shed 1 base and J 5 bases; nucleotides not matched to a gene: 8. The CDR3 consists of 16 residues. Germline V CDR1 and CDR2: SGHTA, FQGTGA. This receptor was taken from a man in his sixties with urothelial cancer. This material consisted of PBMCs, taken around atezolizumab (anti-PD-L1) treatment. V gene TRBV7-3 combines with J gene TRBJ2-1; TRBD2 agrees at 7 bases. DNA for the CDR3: TGTGCCAGCAGCTTAATGGTAGCGGGTACAAACAATGAGCAGTTCTTC. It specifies CASSLMVAGTNNEQFF.